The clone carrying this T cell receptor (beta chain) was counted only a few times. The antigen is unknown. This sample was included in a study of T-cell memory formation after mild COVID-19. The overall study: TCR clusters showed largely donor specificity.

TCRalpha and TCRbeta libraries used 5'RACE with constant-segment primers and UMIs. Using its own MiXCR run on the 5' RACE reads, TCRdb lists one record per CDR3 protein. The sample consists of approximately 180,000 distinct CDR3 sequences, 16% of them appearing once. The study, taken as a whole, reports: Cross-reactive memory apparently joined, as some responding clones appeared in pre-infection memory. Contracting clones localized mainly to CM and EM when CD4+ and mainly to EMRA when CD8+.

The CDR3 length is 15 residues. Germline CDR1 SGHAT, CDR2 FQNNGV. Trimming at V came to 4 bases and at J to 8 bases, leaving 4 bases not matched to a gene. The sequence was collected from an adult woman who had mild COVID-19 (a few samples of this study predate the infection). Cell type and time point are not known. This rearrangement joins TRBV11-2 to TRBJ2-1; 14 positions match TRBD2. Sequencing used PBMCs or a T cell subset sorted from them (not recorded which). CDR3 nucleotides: TGTGCCAGCAGCTCGACTAGCGGGGGGGCCTATGAGCAGTTCTTC. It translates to CASSSTSGGAYEQFF.